A selection of T cell receptor beta chains follows, all from one sample in a study of vaccination effects on CD4 cells after COVID-19. These receptors are not linked to any known antigen. Using immunoSEQ multiplex PCR, the repertoire was profiled, and TCRdb retains in-frame clones only, with some absent. The table includes tens of thousands of clones, 65% to 70% detected once. Sequenced here: CD4+ T cells from PBMCs cultured without peptide, sampled before COVID-19 vaccination. These receptors were obtained from a human donor who received a COVID-19 vaccine. Each CDR3 is given with its conserved first and last residue. D genes are given only for firm matches. Clone size is not always given. Where it is, it says once, few, many or a class for expanded clones.

J: TRBJ2-5; V: TRBV14; D: TRBD2; size: NA; DNA: TGTGCCAGCAGCCAAGATTTCGAGCGGGGGGGCCTTGAGACCCAGTACTTC; CDR3: CASSQDFERGGLETQYF
J: TRBJ2-3; V: TRBV27; D: NA; size: NA; DNA: TGTGCCAGCACGCGGGGCCACCCCATAGATACGCAGTATTTT; CDR3: CASTRGHPIDTQYF
J: TRBJ2-7; V: TRBV7-8; D: TRBD2; size: few; DNA: TGTGCCAGCAGCCCATTAGCGGGGGTCTACGAGCAGTACTTC; CDR3: CASSPLAGVYEQYF
J: TRBJ2-1; V: TRBV5-3; D: TRBD2; size: few; DNA: TGTGCCAGAAGCTCCCGAACTAGCGGGGTCGAGAATGAGCAGTTCTTC; CDR3: CARSSRTSGVENEQFF
J: TRBJ1-2; V: TRBV7-9; D: NA; size: medium-sized; DNA: TGTGCCAGCAGCTTTTCCGACTATGGCTACACCTTC; CDR3: CASSFSDYGYTF
J: TRBJ1-5; V: TRBV7-2; D: NA; size: NA; DNA: TGTGCCAGCAGCTTAGTGGTGGACAGCAATCAGCCCCAGCATTTT; CDR3: CASSLVVDSNQPQHF
J: TRBJ1-1; V: TRBV4-2; D: TRBD1; size: NA; DNA: TGTGCCAGCAGCCAAGATCCGGGACAGGGGAACACTGAAGCTTTCTTT; CDR3: CASSQDPGQGNTEAFF
J: TRBJ2-1; V: TRBV10-1; D: NA; size: NA; DNA: TGCGCCAGCAGTGAGTCTCGGGGCGGGATAGAGGGCAATGAGCAGTTCTTC; CDR3: CASSESRGGIEGNEQFF
J: TRBJ1-4; V: TRBV12-3/TRBV12-4; D: NA; size: few; DNA: TGTGCCAGCAGCCTAGCAACTAATGAAAAACTGTTTTTT; CDR3: CASSLATNEKLFF
J: TRBJ2-1; V: TRBV3-1/TRBV3-2; D: TRBD2; size: NA; DNA: TGTGCCAGCAGCCAAGATCCTGTACTTCTAGCGGGACCGAAGGATGAGCAGTTCTTC; CDR3: CASSQDPVLLAGPKDEQFF
J: TRBJ1-1; V: TRBV19; D: NA; size: NA; DNA: TGTGCCAGTGTCCGGTCGTGGGTGCTTGGGGCTTTCTTT; CDR3: CASVRSWVLGAFF
J: TRBJ1-3; V: TRBV6-5; D: TRBD1; size: NA; DNA: TGTGCCAGCAGTTATTCACAGGGGCCCCCTGGAAACACCATATATTTT; CDR3: CASSYSQGPPGNTIYF
J: TRBJ2-3; V: TRBV5-1; D: TRBD1; size: NA; DNA: TGCGCCAGCAGCTTACAGGGGTGGGGCGATACGCAGTATTTT; CDR3: CASSLQGWGDTQYF
J: TRBJ2-5; V: TRBV6-5; D: TRBD1; size: NA; DNA: TGTGCCAGCAGTAGACAGGGGGCGCGAGAGACCCAGTACTTC; CDR3: CASSRQGARETQYF
J: TRBJ2-1; V: TRBV5-1; D: NA; size: NA; DNA: TGCGCCAGCAGCTTACAGGGTCTTTCCTACAATGAGCAGTTCTTC; CDR3: CASSLQGLSYNEQFF
J: TRBJ1-3; V: TRBV11-2; D: NA; size: few; DNA: TGTGCCAGCAGCTTAGACGGGAACTCTGGAAACACCATATATTTT; CDR3: CASSLDGNSGNTIYF
J: TRBJ1-6; V: TRBV6-5; D: TRBD1; size: NA; DNA: TGTGCCAGCAATCCCGGGACAGGGCGTAATTCACCCCTCCACTTT; CDR3: CASNPGTGRNSPLHF
J: TRBJ2-5; V: TRBV7-9; D: TRBD1; size: NA; DNA: TGTGCCACCAAAAGGACAGGGGGGCAAGAGACCCAGTACTTC; CDR3: CATKRTGGQETQYF
J: TRBJ1-4; V: TRBV6-5; D: NA; size: NA; DNA: TGTGCCAGCATCAGGGCAGAATCAACTAATGAAAAACTGTTTTTT; CDR3: CASIRAESTNEKLFF
J: TRBJ1-2; V: TRBV6-1; D: NA; size: NA; DNA: TGTGCCAGCAGTGAGGGGCTTAACTATGGCTACACCTTC; CDR3: CASSEGLNYGYTF
J: TRBJ1-1; V: TRBV7-9; D: NA; size: NA; DNA: TGTGCCAGCAGCTTAAGGTCACAGGGCACTGAAGCTTTCTTT; CDR3: CASSLRSQGTEAFF
J: TRBJ2-3; V: TRBV5-1; D: TRBD2; size: NA; DNA: TGCGCCAGCAGCTGGACTAGCGGGGGGGCCAGAGATACGCAGTATTTT; CDR3: CASSWTSGGARDTQYF
J: TRBJ1-6; V: TRBV5-5; D: NA; size: NA; DNA: TGTGCCAGCAGCCTTAAGCAGGGAAGGGACTATAATTCACCCCTCCACTTT; CDR3: CASSLKQGRDYNSPLHF
J: TRBJ1-1; V: TRBV15; D: NA; size: NA; DNA: TGTGCCACCAGCAGAGATCGGGGTCAGGGAAGGACTGAAGCTTTCTTT; CDR3: CATSRDRGQGRTEAFF
J: TRBJ1-2; V: TRBV4-2; D: NA; size: NA; DNA: TGTGCCAGCAGCCAAGGGACTTTACAATATGGCTACACCTTC; CDR3: CASSQGTLQYGYTF
J: TRBJ2-3; V: TRBV5-6; D: TRBD1; size: NA; DNA: TGTGCCAGCAGTTTCGCAGGGGGCGGTAGCACAGATACGCAGTATTTT; CDR3: CASSFAGGGSTDTQYF
J: TRBJ2-4; V: TRBV27; D: TRBD2; size: NA; DNA: TGTGCCAGCAGTAGAACCGGGACCGCGGGAGGGTCATTCACGTACTTC; CDR3: CASSRTGTAGGSFTYF
J: TRBJ2-7; V: TRBV4-1; D: TRBD2; size: few; DNA: TGCGCCAGCAGCCAGCCTAGCGGTATCTACGAGCAGTACTTC; CDR3: CASSQPSGIYEQYF
J: TRBJ2-3; V: TRBV6-5; D: TRBD2; size: NA; DNA: TGTGCCAGCAGTTATGGACACAGCGGGAGAGATACGCAGTATTTT; CDR3: CASSYGHSGRDTQYF
J: TRBJ1-1; V: TRBV30; D: NA; size: NA; DNA: TGTGCCTGGAGTGATATATATCAGGTGGGCACTGAAGCTTTCTTT; CDR3: CAWSDIYQVGTEAFF
J: TRBJ1-2; V: TRBV19; D: TRBD1; size: NA; DNA: TGTGCCAGTAGTATCGCCGGGACAGGGGCGCCCTATGGCTACACCTTC; CDR3: CASSIAGTGAPYGYTF
J: TRBJ2-5; V: TRBV5-6; D: NA; size: NA; DNA: TGTGCCAGCAGCTTCGCCTTACAAGAGACCCAGTACTTC; CDR3: CASSFALQETQYF
J: TRBJ1-1; V: TRBV29-1; D: NA; size: NA; DNA: TGCAGCGTTGTTGAGGGTTTAGCTACAGAAGCTTTCTTT; CDR3: CSVVEGLATEAFF